These T cell receptor beta chains were read from a single sample in a study of T cell clones after liver transplantation. TCRdb keeps only in-frame clones here, not all; method: immunoSEQ multiplex PCR. The sample holds roughly 40,000 clones; about 86% are singletons and the top ten take about 2.6%. The sequencing used CD4+ T cells from blood, collected 24 months after liver transplant. The receptors shown here come from a human patient who received a liver transplant. Some T cells may be the graft donor's. The conserved cysteine and the conserved F or W are not part of the CDR3 here.

J | V | length | CDR3
TRBJ2-2 | TRBV11-3 | 15 | ASSPGGSRDLAGELF
TRBJ2-7 | TRBV28 | 11 | ASTDTGSYEQY
TRBJ1-5 | TRBV28 | 11 | ASSLGGVQPQH
TRBJ2-1 | TRBV6-4 | 13 | ASSRLAGAPGEQF
TRBJ1-2 | TRBV5-6 | 12 | ASIGSGWDYGYT
TRBJ2-1 | TRBV5-1 | 13 | ASSSSGRDYNEQF
TRBJ2-5 | TRBV29-1 | 9 | SVRTLETQY
TRBJ1-4 | TRBV6-5 | 10 | ASRRGEEKLF
TRBJ1-3 | TRBV7-8 | 14 | ASSARGGAGGNTIY
TRBJ2-3 | TRBV10-3 | 13 | AISELGLITDTQY
TRBJ2-7 | TRBV28 | 12 | ASSLEQGAYEQY
TRBJ1-2 | TRBV19 | 12 | AARGGLMFNGYT
- | TRBV4-1 | 15 | ASSQDPTSGGRYEQY
TRBJ1-2 | TRBV5-1 | 13 | ASSLAETANYGYT
TRBJ1-5 | TRBV28 | 13 | ASSFFGQSNQPQH
TRBJ1-1 | TRBV27 | 12 | ASSFNAGGTEAF
TRBJ2-7 | TRBV5-4 | 13 | ASSLKAGRRGEQY
TRBJ1-4 | TRBV18 | 14 | ASSRTDRGPNEKLF
TRBJ1-4 | TRBV4-3 | 14 | ASSQESGSEGEKLF
TRBJ2-5 | TRBV7-3 | 10 | ALSEFQETQY
TRBJ1-1 | TRBV11-2 | 16 | ASSLIGTGRGVNTEAF
TRBJ2-1 | TRBV7-9 | 14 | ASSPLGGPAYNEQF